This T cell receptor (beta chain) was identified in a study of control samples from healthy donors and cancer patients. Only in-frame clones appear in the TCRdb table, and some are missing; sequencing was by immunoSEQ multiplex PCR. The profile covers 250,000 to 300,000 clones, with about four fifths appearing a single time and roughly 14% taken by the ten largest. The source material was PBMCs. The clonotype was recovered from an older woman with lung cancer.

The CDR3 DNA reads TGCGCCAGCAGCCGGACAGGGCCAAACACCGGGGAGCTGTTTTTT. Its protein product is CASSRTGPNTGELFF. The chain is built from TRBV5-1 and TRBJ2-2; the match to TRBD1 covers 8 bases. The V gene's germline CDR1 is SGHRS and CDR2 YFSETQ. V lost 4 bases, J lost 2 bases, and 4 bases stayed unmatched. The CDR3 loop spans 15 amino acids.